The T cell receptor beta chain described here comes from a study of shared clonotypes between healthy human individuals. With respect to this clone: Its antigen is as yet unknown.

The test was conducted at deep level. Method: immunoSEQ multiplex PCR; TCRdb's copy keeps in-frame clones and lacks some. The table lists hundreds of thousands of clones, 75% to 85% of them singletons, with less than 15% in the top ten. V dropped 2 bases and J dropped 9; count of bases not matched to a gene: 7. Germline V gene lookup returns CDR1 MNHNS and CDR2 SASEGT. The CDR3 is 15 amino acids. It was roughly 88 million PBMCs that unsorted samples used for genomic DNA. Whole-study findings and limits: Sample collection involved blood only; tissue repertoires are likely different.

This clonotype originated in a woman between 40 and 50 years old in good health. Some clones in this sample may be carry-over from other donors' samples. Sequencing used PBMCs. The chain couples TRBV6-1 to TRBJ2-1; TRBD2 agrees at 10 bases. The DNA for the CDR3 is TGTGCCAGCAGTGAACTAAGGGTAGCGGGGGGTGAGCAGTTCTTC. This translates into CASSELRVAGGEQFF.